Listed here are 12 T cell receptor beta chains from one sample, sequenced in a study of cytomegalovirus exposure and HLA in healthy donors. Produced via immunoSEQ multiplex PCR; TCRdb's table is partial and in-frame only. This sample has some 260,000 clones, with 90% found just once. Material: PBMCs. These receptors all stem from a woman aged 25-40 years in good health and CMV-seronegative.

V gene TRBV12-5 combines with J gene TRBJ2-1; tentative D call: TRBD1 (6 bases). V lost 5 bases, J lost 5 bases, and 19 bases lay in between. The CDR3 consists of 16 residues. Germline V gene lookup returns CDR1 LGHNT and CDR2 FRNRAP. The CDR3 loop reads CASGNNYREPDNEQFF. In DNA form, the CDR3 reads TGTGCTAGTGGTAACAACTACAGGGAACCGGACAATGAGCAGTTCTTC.

The rearrangement joins TRBV9 to TRBJ2-5, with D possibly matching TRBD1 (5 bases). V lost 4 bases and J 5 bases, leaving 15 bases between the germline ends. From germline, CDR1 is SGDLS and CDR2 YYNGEE. This CDR3 has 14 residues. The CDR3 here is CASSLVTGDETQYF. The CDR3 DNA follows: TGTGCCAGCAGCTTAGTAACAGGAGACGAGACCCAGTACTTC. Combining the CDR3 with reference TRBV9 and TRBJ2-5 gives the whole variable domain DSGVTQTPKHLITATGQRVTLRCSPRSGDLSVYWYQQSLDQGLQFLIQYYNGEERAKGNILERFSAQQFPDLHSELNLSSLELGDSALYFCASSLVTGDETQYFGPGTRLLVL.

CDR3 in DNA: TGTGCCACCAGCGGGAGGAGGGGGTTAAACACTGAAGCTTTCTTT. Its translation: CATSGRRGLNTEAFF. This rearrangement joins TRBV15 to TRBJ1-1; tentatively, D is TRBD1 (6 bases). There are 15 residues in the CDR3. Germline V lookup: CDR1 LNHNV, CDR2 YYDKDF (reference sequence). V shed 5 bases and J shed 2 bases, with 15 bases lying between them.

The chain is built from TRBV10-3 and TRBJ1-1, with D maybe TRBD1 (5 bases). V was trimmed by 8 bases and J by 0 bases, leaving 19 bases between them. CDR3 length: 16 amino acids. CDR1 is ENHRY and CDR2 is SYGVKD in the germline V gene. DNA for the CDR3: TGTGCCATCCTTCTCGAAGGGGCAGACATGAACACTGAAGCTTTCTTT. Translating it yields CAILLEGADMNTEAFF.

The chain recombines TRBV11-3 with TRBJ1-1; maybe TRBD1 (6 bases). V dropped 6 bases and J dropped 3 bases, with 26 bases sitting between them. Per the germline V gene, CDR1 is SGHNT and CDR2 is YENEEA. CDR3 size: 18 residues. CDR3 nucleotide sequence: TGTGCCAGCAGGGCCGTGGGGGCATGGGGGACTCGGGACACTGAAGCTTTCTTT. Encoded protein: CASRAVGAWGTRDTEAFF.

This clone occurred once. This chain uses TRBV11-3 with TRBJ2-1, with TRBD2 identical over 7 bases. The V and J ends lost 5 bases and 2 bases, in that order; junction bases with no gene match: 9. Germline V lookup: CDR1 SGHNT, CDR2 YENEEA. The CDR3 is 16 residues long. CDR3 in DNA: TGTGCCAGCAGCCCAGAGGGAGGGCCCCCCTACAATGAGCAGTTCTTC. Its protein product is CASSPEGGPPYNEQFF.

This sequence joins TRBV27 and TRBJ1-2; perhaps TRBD1 as D (6 bases). In germline, CDR1 is MNHEY, CDR2 SMNVEV (reference sequence). Trimming took 5 bases from V and 8 from J, leaving 24 bases between them. The CDR3 consists of 16 residues. CDR3 sequence reads: CASSPAPSTGWRGYTF. In DNA form, the CDR3 reads TGTGCCAGCAGTCCCGCCCCTTCAACAGGGTGGAGGGGCTACACCTTC.

The genes are TRBV27 and TRBJ2-3; D is undetermined. CDR3 length equals 14 residues. V was trimmed by 0 bases and J by 6 bases, leaving 10 bases between them. CDR1 and CDR2 from the germline V gene are MNHEY and SMNVEV (reference sequence). The CDR3 bases are TGTGCCAGCAGTTTATCGGGCGCGGTGGATACGCAGTATTTT. Encoded protein: CASSLSGAVDTQYF.

This clone has a handful of counts. This chain uses TRBV5-1 with TRBJ1-1, with unresolved D. CDR3 length: 11 amino acids. The germline V gene encodes CDR1 SGHRS and CDR2 YFSETQ. V lost 1 base and J 9 bases, leaving 7 bases between the germline ends. Written as DNA, the CDR3 is TGCGCCAGCAGCTTGACTGGGCAAGCTTTCTTT. Translation gives CASSLTGQAFF.

The chain is built from TRBV27 and TRBJ2-7, with TRBD2 as a possible D gene (6 bases). V lost 5 bases, J lost 1 base, and 21 bases lay in between. The germline CDR1 and CDR2 sequences are MNHEY and SMNVEV (reference sequence). This CDR3 has 17 residues. The DNA for the CDR3 is TGTGCCAGCAGTCCTTTTGGCTCGGGGGATCTGTCCTACGAGCAGTACTTC. Residues: CASSPFGSGDLSYEQYF.

The chain links TRBV28 to TRBJ2-5; 11 bases are shared with TRBD2. After removal of 3 bases from V and 13 bases from J, the junction contained 10 bases not matched to a gene. The CDR3 runs 14 residues. Germline CDR1 MDHEN, CDR2 SYDVKM. In DNA, the CDR3 is TGTGCCAGCAGTTTCACCCTAGCGGGAGGCAATCCGTACTTC. Translated, it gives CASSFTLAGGNPYF. Drawing the rest from reference TRBV28 and TRBJ2-5, the complete variable domain is DVKVTQSSRYLVKRTGEKVFLECVQDMDHENMFWYRQDPGLGLRLIYFSYDVKMKEKGDIPEGYSVSREKKERFSLILESASTNQTSMYLCASSFTLAGGNPYFGPGTRLLVL.

This chain links TRBV28 with TRBJ1-2; 10 positions agree with TRBD1. Germline CDR1 is MDHEN and CDR2 is SYDVKM. There are 16 residues in the CDR3. The J segment lost 0 bases and the V segment lost 7 bases, leaving 8 bases of the junction unmatched. The CDR3 loop reads CASIPGTGVANYGYTF. DNA for the CDR3: TGTGCCAGCATTCCCGGGACAGGGGTGGCTAACTATGGCTACACCTTC.